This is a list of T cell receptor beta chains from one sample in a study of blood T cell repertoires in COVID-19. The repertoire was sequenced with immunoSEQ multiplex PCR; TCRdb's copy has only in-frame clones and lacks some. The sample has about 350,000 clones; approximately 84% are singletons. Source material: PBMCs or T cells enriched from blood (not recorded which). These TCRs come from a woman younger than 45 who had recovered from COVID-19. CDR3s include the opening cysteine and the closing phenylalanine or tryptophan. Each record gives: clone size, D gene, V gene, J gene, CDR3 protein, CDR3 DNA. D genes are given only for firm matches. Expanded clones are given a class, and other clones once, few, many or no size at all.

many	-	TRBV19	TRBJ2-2	CASSIGAANTGELFF	TGTGCCAGTAGTATTGGGGCAGCGAACACCGGGGAGCTGTTTTTT
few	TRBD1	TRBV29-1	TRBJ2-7	CSVVRQGSYEQYF	TGCAGCGTCGTGAGACAGGGGTCCTACGAGCAGTACTTC
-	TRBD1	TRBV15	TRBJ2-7	CATSRQGYEQYF	TGTGCCACCAGTCGACAGGGCTACGAGCAGTACTTC
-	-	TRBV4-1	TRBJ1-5	CASSQAGLNNQPQHF	TGCGCCAGCAGCCAAGCGGGTCTTAACAATCAGCCCCAGCATTTT
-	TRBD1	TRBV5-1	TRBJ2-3	CASSPGGVGTDTQYF	TGCGCCAGCAGCCCAGGGGGCGTAGGGACAGATACGCAGTATTTT
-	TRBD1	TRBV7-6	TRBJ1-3	CASSLAPGTASGNTIYF	TGTGCCAGCAGCTTGGCCCCTGGGACAGCCTCTGGAAACACCATATATTTT
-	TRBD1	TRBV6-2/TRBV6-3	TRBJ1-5	CASSYTPGQGAWGNQPQHF	TGTGCCAGCAGTTACACCCCGGGACAGGGGGCGTGGGGCAATCAGCCCCAGCATTTT
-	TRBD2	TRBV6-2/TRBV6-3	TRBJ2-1	CASSQGLAGGQQFF	TGTGCCAGCAGCCAGGGACTAGCGGGGGGACAGCAGTTCTTC
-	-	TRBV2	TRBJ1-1	CASSQQSNTEAFF	TGTGCCAGCAGTCAACAGTCGAACACTGAAGCTTTCTTT
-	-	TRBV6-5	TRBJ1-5	CASRRQSAQPQHF	TGTGCCAGCAGAAGGCAGAGCGCTCAGCCCCAGCATTTT
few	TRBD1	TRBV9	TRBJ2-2	CASSETDRANTGELFF	TGTGCCAGCAGTGAAACCGACAGGGCAAACACCGGGGAGCTGTTTTTT
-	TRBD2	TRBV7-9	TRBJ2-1	CASSPGGWNLNEQFF	TGTGCCAGCAGCCCCGGGGGGTGGAACCTTAACGAGCAGTTCTTC
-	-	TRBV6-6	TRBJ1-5	CASSYSGGANQPQHF	TGTGCCAGCAGTTACTCAGGAGGGGCCAATCAGCCCCAGCATTTT
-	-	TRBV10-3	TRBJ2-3	CAISEEGVADTQYF	TGTGCCATCAGTGAAGAGGGGGTGGCAGATACGCAGTATTTT
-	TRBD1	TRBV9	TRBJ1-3	CATQTGSGNTIYF	TGTGCCACACAGACAGGGTCTGGAAACACCATATATTTT
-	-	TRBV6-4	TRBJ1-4	CASSDSGRHHEKLFF	TGTGCCAGCAGTGACTCGGGCAGGCATCACGAAAAACTGTTTTTT
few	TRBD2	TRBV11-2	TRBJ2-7	CASSLDAGRGSYEQYF	TGTGCCAGCAGCTTAGACGCCGGGAGGGGCTCCTACGAGCAGTACTTC
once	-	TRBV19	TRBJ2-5	CASSPFGQRGRETQYF	TGTGCCAGTAGCCCCTTCGGACAGCGAGGTCGGGAGACCCAGTACTTC
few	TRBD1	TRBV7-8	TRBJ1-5	CASSFGTGVNSNQPQHF	TGTGCCAGCAGCTTCGGGACAGGGGTCAATAGCAATCAGCCCCAGCATTTT
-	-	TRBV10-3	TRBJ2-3	CAISESGRGRTDTQYF	TGTGCCATCAGTGAGTCAGGGAGGGGGAGAACAGATACGCAGTATTTT
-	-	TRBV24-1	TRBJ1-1	CATKGLNTEAFF	TGTGCCACCAAGGGGCTGAACACTGAAGCTTTCTTT
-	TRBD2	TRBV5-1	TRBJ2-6	CASSAGEVRAGANVLTF	TGCGCCAGCAGCGCGGGAGAGGTGAGGGCTGGGGCCAACGTCCTGACTTTC
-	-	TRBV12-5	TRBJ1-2	CASGLVTSGYGYTF	TGTGCTAGTGGTTTGGTAACATCTGGCTATGGCTACACCTTC
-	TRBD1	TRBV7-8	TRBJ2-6	CASSVQGAGANVLTF	TGTGCCAGCAGCGTTCAGGGGGCTGGGGCCAACGTCCTGACTTTC
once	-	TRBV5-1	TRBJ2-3	CASSPGVGEVVAQYF	TGCGCCAGCAGCCCCGGAGTAGGGGAGGTCGTGGCGCAGTATTTT
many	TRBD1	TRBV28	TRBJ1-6	CASTMGQGFRAPLHF	TGTGCCAGCACCATGGGACAGGGTTTTAGGGCACCCCTCCACTTT
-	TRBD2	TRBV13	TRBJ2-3	CASSSKSGERGGLTDTQYF	TGTGCCAGCAGCTCCAAGTCAGGGGAGCGGGGGGGCCTAACAGATACGCAGTATTTT
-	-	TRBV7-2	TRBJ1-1	CASSSSGYNTEAFF	TGTGCCAGCAGCTCCTCGGGTTACAACACTGAAGCTTTCTTT
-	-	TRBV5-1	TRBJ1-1	CASSPTRDNFYTEAFF	TGCGCCAGCAGCCCCACCCGGGACAACTTTTACACTGAAGCTTTCTTT
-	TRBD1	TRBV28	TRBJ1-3	CASRPPRQGTGNTIYF	TGTGCCAGCCGTCCCCCCCGACAGGGAACTGGAAACACCATATATTTT
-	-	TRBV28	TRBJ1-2	CASSLAGANYGYTF	TGTGCCAGCAGTTTAGCAGGGGCTAACTATGGCTACACCTTC
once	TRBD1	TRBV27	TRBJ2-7	CASKTSTGLSYEQYF	TGTGCCAGCAAAACCTCGACAGGGCTCTCCTACGAGCAGTACTTC